Listed below are T cell receptor beta chains from one sample, sequenced in a study of human T cells and chemical hapten exposure. TCRdb itself ran the RACE reads through MiXCR, one entry per CDR3 protein. The data contain about 120,000 distinct CDR3 sequences, roughly 12% of them singletons. This sample comprised whole blood, obtained in connection with sensitization to the hapten diphenylcyclopropenone (DPC). Every receptor here comes from a woman aged 45-59 years with alopecia areata. Some clones in this sample may be carry-over from other donors' samples. Each CDR3 is given with its conserved first and last residue. D genes are given only for firm matches. Some rows have no size entry. The others give once, few or many, or a class for an expanded clone.

d_call clone_size j_call v_call cdr3_aa cdr3_nt
NA many TRBJ1-5 TRBV7-2 CASSFSTDQPQHF TGTGCCAGCAGTTTCTCCACGGACCAGCCCCAGCATTTT
NA few TRBJ1-5 TRBV4-1 CASSQGLGVQPQHF TGCGCCAGCAGCCAAGGACTGGGGGTTCAGCCCCAGCATTTT
NA few TRBJ2-5 TRBV6-2/TRBV6-3 CASSYVWSGSRAQYF TGTGCCAGCAGTTACGTCTGGAGCGGGTCCCGGGCCCAGTACTTC
TRBD1 many TRBJ1-5 TRBV18 CASSRDRNQPQHF TGTGCCAGCTCACGGGACAGGAATCAGCCCCAGCATTTT
TRBD1 many TRBJ1-4 TRBV29-1 CSVAGGGNEKLFF TGCAGCGTTGCAGGGGGAGGTAATGAAAAACTGTTTTTT
NA many TRBJ2-6 TRBV18 CASFPYPGANVLTF TGTGCCAGTTTCCCATACCCGGGGGCCAACGTCCTGACTTTC
NA NA TRBJ2-3 TRBV11-2 CASSLREFGTQYF TGTGCCAGCAGCTTACGAGAGTTCGGTACGCAGTATTTT
NA NA TRBJ2-1 TRBV21-1 CASSKAGGGILFDNEQFF TGTGCCAGCAGCAAAGCGGGAGGGGGGATCTTATTCGACAATGAGCAGTTCTTC
TRBD2 few TRBJ2-3 TRBV7-2 CASSLSSSGGRDTQYF TGTGCCAGCAGCTTATCCTCTAGCGGGGGAAGAGATACGCAGTATTTT
NA few TRBJ2-5 TRBV2 CASSAAISGTQYF TGTGCCAGCAGTGCGGCGATAAGCGGGACCCAGTACTTC
NA NA TRBJ2-3 TRBV10-3 CAISITTDTQYF TGTGCCATCAGTATCACCACAGATACGCAGTATTTT
TRBD1 NA TRBJ2-7 TRBV28 CASSQTGAGSYEQYF TGTGCCAGCAGCCAGACAGGGGCGGGGTCCTACGAGCAGTACTTC
NA few TRBJ2-2 TRBV6-6 CASSPSDSTGELFF TGTGCCAGCAGCCCCTCCGACAGCACCGGGGAGCTGTTTTTT
NA NA TRBJ1-5 TRBV2 CASNRDGNQPQHF TGTGCCAGCAACAGGGATGGCAATCAGCCCCAGCATTTT
NA NA TRBJ2-7 TRBV7-2 CASSFGGGLYEQYF TGTGCCAGCAGCTTTGGGGGGGGCCTCTACGAGCAGTACTTC
NA NA TRBJ2-2 TRBV3-1 CASSQVLGAGQNTGELFF TGTGCCAGCAGCCAAGTCCTAGGGGCAGGACAGAACACCGGGGAGCTGTTTTTT
TRBD2 many TRBJ2-1 TRBV18 CASSPLASGGSYNEQFF TGTGCCAGCTCACCACTGGCTAGCGGGGGCTCCTACAATGAGCAGTTCTTC
TRBD2 few TRBJ2-1 TRBV24-1 CATSDARTSGRAGPYNEQFF TGTGCCACCAGTGATGCCCGGACTAGCGGGAGGGCAGGACCATACAATGAGCAGTTCTTC
NA few TRBJ2-7 TRBV7-9 CASSLAEGREQYF TGTGCCAGCAGCTTAGCGGAGGGGCGCGAGCAGTACTTC
TRBD1 many TRBJ1-5 TRBV7-9 CASSRTGGGNQPQHF TGTGCCAGCAGCCGAACAGGGGGTGGCAATCAGCCCCAGCATTTT
TRBD1 many TRBJ1-6 TRBV5-4 CASSLETGNSPLHF TGTGCCAGCAGCTTGGAGACAGGGAATTCACCCCTCCACTTT
NA many TRBJ2-7 TRBV7-9 CASSPLTRRRHEQYF TGTGCCAGCAGCCCCCTAACCCGCAGGCGCCACGAGCAGTACTTC
NA many TRBJ2-5 TRBV7-8 CASSRSGLQETQYF TGTGCCAGCAGCCGATCCGGCCTCCAAGAGACCCAGTACTTC
TRBD2 many TRBJ2-5 TRBV7-2 CASSATPGLASETQYF TGTGCCAGCAGCGCTACACCGGGACTAGCATCGGAGACCCAGTACTTC
NA many TRBJ1-2 TRBV3-1 CASSQVGGNYGYTF TGTGCCAGCAGCCAAGTCGGCGGAAACTATGGCTACACCTTC
NA NA TRBJ2-1 TRBV7-2 CASSLFGGSRLKNEQFF TGTGCCAGCAGCTTATTCGGCGGGTCCCGCCTGAAAAATGAGCAGTTCTTC
NA many TRBJ2-2 TRBV20-1 CSARDDGADTGELFF TGCAGTGCTAGAGACGACGGGGCGGACACCGGGGAGCTGTTTTTT
NA NA TRBJ1-1 TRBV28 CASSLAGYTEAFF TGTGCCAGCAGTTTAGCGGGGTACACTGAAGCTTTCTTT
NA NA TRBJ2-7 TRBV12-3/TRBV12-4 CASSFSAAEVEQYF TGTGCCAGCAGTTTTTCCGCGGCAGAGGTCGAGCAGTACTTC
NA NA TRBJ1-3 TRBV5-1 CASSLTASSGNTIYF TGCGCCAGCAGCTTGACAGCGAGCTCTGGAAACACCATATATTTT
NA NA TRBJ1-5 TRBV5-4 CASSSTPGQPQHF TGTGCCAGCAGCTCAACTCCCGGTCAGCCCCAGCATTTT
NA NA TRBJ1-4 TRBV6-2/TRBV6-3 CASSYGPEKLFF TGTGCCAGCAGTTACGGGCCTGAAAAACTGTTTTTT
TRBD1 many TRBJ2-1 TRBV12-3/TRBV12-4 CASSYRGLGEQFF TGTGCCAGCAGTTACAGGGGTCTGGGTGAGCAGTTCTTC
NA few TRBJ2-2 TRBV20-1 CSALGSGNTGELFF TGCAGTGCACTGGGGTCCGGGAACACCGGGGAGCTGTTTTTT
NA NA TRBJ1-2 TRBV7-2 CASSLVYRSNYGYTF TGTGCCAGCAGCTTAGTCTATAGGAGCAACTATGGCTACACCTTC
NA few TRBJ1-1 TRBV28 CASSLSTEAFF TGTGCCAGCAGTTTATCGACTGAAGCTTTCTTT
NA few TRBJ2-3 TRBV12-5 CASALDVPSTDTQYF TGTGCTAGTGCCCTCGACGTCCCCAGCACAGATACGCAGTATTTT
TRBD2 few TRBJ2-3 TRBV27 CASSLRLALPDTQYF TGTGCCAGCAGTTTAAGACTAGCGCTCCCCGATACGCAGTATTTT
NA NA TRBJ2-2 TRBV24-1 CATSEAGANTGELFF TGTGCCACCAGTGAGGCAGGCGCTAACACCGGGGAGCTGTTTTTT
NA NA TRBJ2-4 TRBV28 CAIQGLGEEYF TGTGCCATACAGGGCCTAGGCGAGGAGTACTTC
TRBD1 NA TRBJ1-5 TRBV20-1 CSAEGWGTGGLSGNQPQHF TGCAGTGCTGAGGGGTGGGGGACAGGGGGCTTAAGCGGCAATCAGCCCCAGCATTTT
NA NA TRBJ2-7 TRBV10-2 CASSEMGRGQYF TGCGCCAGCAGCGAGATGGGAAGAGGGCAGTACTTC
NA many TRBJ2-3 TRBV6-2/TRBV6-3 CASSSLRTESTDTQYF TGTGCCAGCAGTTCTCTCCGGACGGAGAGCACAGATACGCAGTATTTT
TRBD1 many TRBJ2-5 TRBV7-9 CASSSTGEETQYF TGTGCCAGCAGCTCGACAGGGGAAGAGACCCAGTACTTC
TRBD2 many TRBJ2-1 TRBV3-1 CASSRDLAGGSEQFF TGTGCCAGCAGCCGGGATTTAGCGGGGGGGAGTGAGCAGTTCTTC
NA NA TRBJ2-2 TRBV28 CASSLTSPVRWELFF TGTGCCAGCAGTTTAACGTCCCCCGTCCGATGGGAGCTGTTTTTT
TRBD1 once TRBJ2-7 TRBV28 CASTRTGPYEQYF TGTGCCAGCACCAGGACAGGCCCCTACGAGCAGTACTTC
NA NA TRBJ2-7 TRBV2 CASNADSPYEQYF TGTGCCAGCAATGCGGACAGTCCCTACGAGCAGTACTTC
NA many TRBJ2-1 TRBV7-2 CASRRTTGAYNEQFF TGTGCCAGCAGACGTACGACGGGAGCCTACAATGAGCAGTTCTTC